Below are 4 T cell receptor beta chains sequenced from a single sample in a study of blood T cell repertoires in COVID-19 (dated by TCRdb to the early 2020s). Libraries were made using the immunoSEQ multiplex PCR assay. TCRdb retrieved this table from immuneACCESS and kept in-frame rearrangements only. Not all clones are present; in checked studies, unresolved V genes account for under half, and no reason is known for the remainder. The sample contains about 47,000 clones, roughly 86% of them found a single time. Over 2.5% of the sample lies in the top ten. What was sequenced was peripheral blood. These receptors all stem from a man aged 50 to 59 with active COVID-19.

As DNA, the CDR3 is TGTGCCAGCAGTTCGGACAGGGGTAGGACCGGGGAGCTGTTTTTT. Its protein is CASSSDRGRTGELFF. V is TRBV28 and J is TRBJ2-2; 9 positions match TRBD1. Germline V gives CDR1 MDHEN, CDR2 SYDVKM. The CDR3 has 15 amino acids. V lost 4 bases, J lost 5 bases, and 5 bases stayed unmatched.

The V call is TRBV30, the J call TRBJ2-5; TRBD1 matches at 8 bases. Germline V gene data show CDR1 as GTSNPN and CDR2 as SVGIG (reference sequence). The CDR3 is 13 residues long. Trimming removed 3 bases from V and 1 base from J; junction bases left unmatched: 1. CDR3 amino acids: CAWRDRAQETQYF. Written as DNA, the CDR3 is TGTGCCTGGAGGGACAGGGCCCAAGAGACCCAGTACTTC.

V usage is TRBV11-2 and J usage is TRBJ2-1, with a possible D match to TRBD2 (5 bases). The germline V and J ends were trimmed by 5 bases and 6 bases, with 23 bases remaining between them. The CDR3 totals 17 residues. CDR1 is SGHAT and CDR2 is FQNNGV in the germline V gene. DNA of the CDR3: TGTGCCAGCAGCCTTCCGTGGGGAGACCCCTCGGGCAATGAGCAGTTCTTC. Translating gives CASSLPWGDPSGNEQFF.

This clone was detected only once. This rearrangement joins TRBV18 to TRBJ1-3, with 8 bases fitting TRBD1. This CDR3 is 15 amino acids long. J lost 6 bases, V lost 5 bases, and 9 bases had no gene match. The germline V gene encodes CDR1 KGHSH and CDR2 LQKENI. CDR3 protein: CASSTADRVANTIYF. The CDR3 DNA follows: TGTGCCAGCTCAACCGCGGACAGGGTTGCAAACACCATATATTTT. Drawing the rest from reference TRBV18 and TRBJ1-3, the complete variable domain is NAGVMQNPRHLVRRRGQEARLRCSPMKGHSHVYWYRQLPEEGLKFMVYLQKENIIDESGMPKERFSAEFPKEGPSILRIQQVVRGDSAAYFCASSTADRVANTIYFGEGSWLTVV.